This entry lists 18 T cell receptor beta chains sequenced from one sample in a study of cytomegalovirus exposure and HLA in healthy donors. The PCR was carried out with 60 Vbeta primers and 13 Jbeta primers. Produced via immunoSEQ multiplex PCR; TCRdb's table is partial and in-frame only. In the table there are hundreds of thousands of clones, roughly 89% of which are singletons. Sequenced: PBMCs. The receptors here all came from a woman aged 18-29 years in good health and CMV-seronegative.

This CDR3 is CATSRDRVDEKLFF. The CDR3 DNA follows: TGTGCCACCAGCAGGGACAGGGTAGATGAAAAACTGTTTTTT. This chain joins TRBV15 and TRBJ1-4; 8 bases map to TRBD1. V gave up 3 bases and J gave up 6 bases; unmatched junction bases: 3. The CDR3 extends over 14 amino acids. In germline, CDR1 is LNHNV, CDR2 YYDKDF (reference sequence).

This chain joins TRBV28 and TRBJ2-3, with 8 bases identical to TRBD2. CDR3 size: 16 residues. After removal of 2 bases from V and 2 bases from J, the junction contained 6 bases not matched to a gene. Germline values: CDR1 MDHEN, CDR2 SYDVKM. DNA for the CDR3: TGTGCCAGCAGTTTACTAAGCGGGGGACCCACAGATACGCAGTATTTT. This gives the protein CASSLLSGGPTDTQYF.

The chain carries TRBV29-1 and TRBJ2-3; a possible D gene is TRBD2 (7 bases). With 2 bases removed from V and 4 bases from J, the gap between germline ends came to 13 bases. Germline V gene lookup returns CDR1 SQVTM and CDR2 ANQGSEA. CDR3 size: 14 residues. This CDR3 is CSVESPGGADTQYF. The DNA of the CDR3 is TGCAGCGTTGAAAGCCCGGGGGGCGCAGATACGCAGTATTTT.

The chain combines TRBV11-2 with TRBJ2-2, with TRBD2 as a possible D gene (6 bases). Germline CDR1 and CDR2: SGHAT and FQNNGV. V was trimmed by 3 bases and J by 7 bases, leaving 12 bases between them. This CDR3 has 14 amino acids. The CDR3 loop reads CASSFRDGGGELFF. DNA of the CDR3: TGTGCCAGCAGCTTTAGGGACGGGGGCGGGGAGCTGTTTTTT.

The V and J genes are TRBV15 and TRBJ2-5; 12 nucleotides align to TRBD1. The J call could be wrong; TRBJ2-7 is a better fit for the DNA end. The V gene's germline CDR1 is LNHNV and CDR2 YYDKDF (reference sequence). This CDR3 has 16 amino acids. The CDR3 protein is CATSRDLGQGAYEQYF. The CDR3 bases are TGTGCCACCAGCAGAGATCTGGGACAGGGGGCTTACGAGCAGTACTTC.

This clone was recorded once. The CDR3 here is CASSLRGEVDTEAFF. The CDR3, as DNA: TGTGCCAGCAGCTTAAGAGGGGAGGTCGACACTGAAGCTTTCTTT. This chain uses TRBV7-3 with TRBJ1-1, with D perhaps TRBD1 (5 bases). Trimming left V 1 base short and J 3 bases short, with 12 bases between. The CDR3 sequence is 15 residues long. Per the germline V gene, CDR1 is SGHTA and CDR2 is FQGTGA.

The chain joins TRBV6-6 to TRBJ2-1, with D uncertain. In germline, CDR1 is MNHNY, CDR2 SVGAGI (reference sequence). Trimming cost V 6 bases and J 8 bases, with 11 bases left between them. The CDR3 is made up of 12 amino acids. DNA of the CDR3: TGTGCCAGCAGAGCTCAATCGGATGAGCAGTTCTTC. It is translated as CASRAQSDEQFF.

The CDR3 spells CASSPSGGLNTEAFF. The CDR3 nucleotides read TGTGCCAGCAGCCCTAGCGGGGGTTTGAACACTGAAGCTTTCTTT. This chain links TRBV7-8 with TRBJ1-1, with D possibly matching TRBD1 (5 bases). Germline V gene data show CDR1 as SGHVS and CDR2 as FQNEAQ. The CDR3 totals 15 residues. The V and J ends lost 5 bases and 0 bases respectively, with 13 bases between them.

The chain recombines TRBV5-1 with TRBJ2-3, with a weak D call TRBD1 (5 bases). Germline V CDR1 and CDR2: SGHRS, YFSETQ. Trimming shortened V by 4 bases and J by 4 bases, and 16 bases separated the two germline ends. The CDR3 is 15 residues long. CDR3 protein: CASSPDSTLADTQYF. As DNA, the CDR3 is TGCGCCAGCAGCCCCGACAGTACTCTGGCAGATACGCAGTATTTT.

The rearrangement joins TRBV5-1 to TRBJ2-5, with D perhaps TRBD2 (6 bases). The CDR3 covers 16 residues. Trimming took off 0 bases at V and 4 bases at J, with 16 bases between the two ends. Per the germline V gene, CDR1 is SGHRS and CDR2 is YFSETQ. This CDR3 is CASSLEAGAGGETQYF. In DNA, the CDR3 is TGCGCCAGCAGCTTGGAAGCCGGGGCCGGGGGAGAGACCCAGTACTTC.

This clone has only a few counts. This chain joins TRBV6-4 and TRBJ2-3, with D maybe TRBD2 (6 bases). Germline values: CDR1 MRHNA, CDR2 SNTAGT. V shed 6 bases and J shed 1 base, with 11 bases lying between them. CDR3 size: 14 residues. CDR3 protein: CASSLGGGTDTQYF. CDR3 nucleotides: TGTGCCAGCAGCCTTGGCGGGGGCACAGATACGCAGTATTTT.

The genes are TRBV4-1 and TRBJ1-4; perhaps TRBD1 as D (5 bases). The germline CDR1 and CDR2 sequences are MGHRA and YSYEKL. The CDR3 extends over 13 amino acids. Trimming took 6 bases from V and 7 from J, leaving 12 bases between them. The CDR3 nucleotides are TGCGCCAGCAGTCCTATTAGGGGTGAAAAACTGTTTTTT. Translated, it gives CASSPIRGEKLFF.

The chain couples TRBV5-4 to TRBJ1-2, with a tentative D call TRBD1 (6 bases). Between the trimmed V and J ends, which lost 1 base and 5 bases, there was a span of 15 bases. The CDR3 is 15 residues long. Germline CDR1 is SGHNT and CDR2 is YYREEE (reference sequence). The CDR3 DNA reads as TGTGCCAGCAGCTTGATTGCGGGGGCCTCTTATGGCTACACCTTC. It codes for CASSLIAGASYGYTF.

The chain recombines TRBV27 with TRBJ2-7; D gene unclear. The germline V and J ends were trimmed by 6 bases and 0 bases, with 18 bases remaining between them. Germline V gene data show CDR1 as MNHEY and CDR2 as SMNVEV (reference sequence). This CDR3 is built from 16 residues. In DNA form, the CDR3 reads TGTGCCAGCAGGACGTCAGCGACGTCGAGCTCCTACGAGCAGTACTTC. Protein sequence: CASRTSATSSSYEQYF.

This clone appeared a single time. CDR3 sequence (DNA): TGTGCCAGCAGTTTGACAGGGGGAAACTATGGCTACACCTTC. It codes for CASSLTGGNYGYTF. The chain carries TRBV27 and TRBJ1-2; the match to TRBD1 covers 9 bases. V trimming: 3 bases; J trimming: 2 bases; junction bases outside the gene matches: 1. The CDR3 covers 14 residues. In germline, CDR1 is MNHEY, CDR2 SMNVEV (reference sequence).

The V gene is TRBV7-3, the J gene TRBJ2-7; weak D call: TRBD2 (5 bases). Looked up from germline, CDR1 is SGHTA and CDR2 is FQGTGA. The V gene lost 5 bases and the J gene lost 4 bases, with 12 bases spanning the gap. The CDR3 totals 13 residues. Here the CDR3 reads CASSPRGGYEQYF. Written as DNA, the CDR3 is TGTGCCAGCAGCCCACGGGGTGGATACGAGCAGTACTTC.

The rearrangement links TRBV25-1 to TRBJ1-1, with 12 bases identical to TRBD1. The CDR3 consists of 16 residues. Germline CDR1 MGHDK, CDR2 SYGVNS. The ends lost 6 bases at V and 4 bases at J; junction bases unmatched: 9. CDR3 protein: CASSRRWGQGATEAFF. The CDR3 nucleotides are TGTGCCAGCAGCCGCCGATGGGGACAGGGGGCCACTGAAGCTTTCTTT.

The rearrangement joins TRBV5-1 to TRBJ2-2; no clear D. Germline-derived CDR1 and CDR2 are SGHRS and YFSETQ. Trimming stripped 2 bases from V and 6 bases from J, with 14 bases between. The CDR3 is 15 amino acids. In DNA, the CDR3 is TGCGCCAGCAGCTTTAGTCGGTTAGAGTCCGGGGAGCTGTTTTTT. Its translation is CASSFSRLESGELFF.